This T cell receptor beta chain was retrieved from a study of beta chain features in type 1 diabetes. Regarding the study as a whole: For patients, the naive, central memory and Treg TCRB repertoires appeared more alike than for healthy donors. Shortening of TCRB CDR3s, moderate but significant, appeared in all four CD4+ subsets of Type 1 diabetes patients.

Germline CDR1 is SGDLS and CDR2 is YYNGEE. CDR3 length: 16 amino acids. Trimming cost V 3 bases and J 4 bases; bases outside gene matches: 12. All of the isolated RNA was reverse transcribed, so expressed TCRB transcripts were sequenced. Produced via immunoSEQ multiplex PCR; TCRdb's table is partial and in-frame only. Among 300,000 to 400,000 clones listed, 9.3% were seen once. This clone occurred a few times. Its antigen is as yet unknown. Based on CD45RO/CCR7/CD25/CD127/CD95/CD27, CD4+ regulatory, stem cell-like memory, naive and central memory cells were sorted. Sort purity for all populations was recorded as exceeding 98%.

The sequence came from a young man with type 1 diabetes. The sequenced material came from central memory CD4+ T cells from blood. J is TRBJ2-5 and V is TRBV9; 7 nucleotides align to TRBD2. DNA of the CDR3: TGTGCCAGCAGCGCCGGACGGAGGGGAGGGCCAGAGACCCAGTACTTC. Translation gives CASSAGRRGGPETQYF.